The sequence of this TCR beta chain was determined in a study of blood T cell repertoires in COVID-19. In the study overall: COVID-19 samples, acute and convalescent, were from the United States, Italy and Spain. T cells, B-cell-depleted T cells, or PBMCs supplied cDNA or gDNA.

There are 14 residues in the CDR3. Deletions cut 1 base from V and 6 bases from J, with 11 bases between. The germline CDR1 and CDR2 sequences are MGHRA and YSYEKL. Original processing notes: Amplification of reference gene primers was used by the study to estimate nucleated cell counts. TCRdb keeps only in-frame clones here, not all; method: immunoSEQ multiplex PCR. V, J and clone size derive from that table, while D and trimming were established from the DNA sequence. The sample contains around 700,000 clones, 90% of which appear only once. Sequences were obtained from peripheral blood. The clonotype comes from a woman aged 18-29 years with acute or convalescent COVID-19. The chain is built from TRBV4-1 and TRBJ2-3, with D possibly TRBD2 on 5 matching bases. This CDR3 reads CASSQASGWDTQYF. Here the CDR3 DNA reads TGCGCCAGCAGCCAAGCTTCGGGGTGGGATACGCAGTATTTT.